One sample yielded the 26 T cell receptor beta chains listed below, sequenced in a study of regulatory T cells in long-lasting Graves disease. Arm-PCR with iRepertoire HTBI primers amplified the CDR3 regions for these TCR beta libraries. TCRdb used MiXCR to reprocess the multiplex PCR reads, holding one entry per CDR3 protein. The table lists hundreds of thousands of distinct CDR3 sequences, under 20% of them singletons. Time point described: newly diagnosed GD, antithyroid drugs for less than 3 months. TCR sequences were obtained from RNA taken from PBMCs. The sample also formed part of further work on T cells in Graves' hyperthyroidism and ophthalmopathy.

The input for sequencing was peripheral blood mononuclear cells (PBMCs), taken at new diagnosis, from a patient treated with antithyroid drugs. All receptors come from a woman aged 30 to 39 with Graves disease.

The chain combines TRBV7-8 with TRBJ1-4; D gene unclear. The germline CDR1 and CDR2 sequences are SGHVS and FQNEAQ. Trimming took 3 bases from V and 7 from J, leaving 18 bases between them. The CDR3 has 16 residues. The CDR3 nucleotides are TGTGCCAGCAGCTTCCAGGCAGAACACCGGGGTGAAAAACTGTTTTTT. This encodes CASSFQAEHRGEKLFF.

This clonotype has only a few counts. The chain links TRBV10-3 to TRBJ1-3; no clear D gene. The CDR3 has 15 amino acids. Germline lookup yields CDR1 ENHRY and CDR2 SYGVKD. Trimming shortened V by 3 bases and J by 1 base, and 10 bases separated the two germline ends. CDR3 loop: CAISDLGISGNTIYF. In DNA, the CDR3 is TGTGCCATCAGTGATTTGGGGATTTCTGGAAACACCATATATTTT.

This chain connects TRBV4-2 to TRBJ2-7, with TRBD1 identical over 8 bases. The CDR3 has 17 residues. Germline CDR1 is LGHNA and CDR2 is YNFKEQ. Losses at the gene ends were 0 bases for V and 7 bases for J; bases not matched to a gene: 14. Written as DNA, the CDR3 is TGTGCCAGCAGCCAAGAAGCCTTGACGACAGGGGAAATTGAGCAGTACTTC. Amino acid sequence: CASSQEALTTGEIEQYF.

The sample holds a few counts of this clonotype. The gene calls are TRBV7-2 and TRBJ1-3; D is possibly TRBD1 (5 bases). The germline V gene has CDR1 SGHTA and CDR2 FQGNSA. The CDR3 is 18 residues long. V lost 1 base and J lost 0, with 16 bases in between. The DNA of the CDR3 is TGTGCCAGCAGCTTAGGGTACACCGGGGCGTTCTCTGGAAACACCATATATTTT. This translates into CASSLGYTGAFSGNTIYF.

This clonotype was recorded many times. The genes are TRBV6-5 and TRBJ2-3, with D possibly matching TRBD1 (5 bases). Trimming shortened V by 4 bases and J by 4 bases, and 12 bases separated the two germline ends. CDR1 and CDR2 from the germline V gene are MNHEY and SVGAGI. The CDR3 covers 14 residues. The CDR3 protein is CASSLAGHPDTQYF. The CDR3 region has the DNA TGTGCCAGCAGTTTGGCAGGGCACCCAGATACGCAGTATTTT.

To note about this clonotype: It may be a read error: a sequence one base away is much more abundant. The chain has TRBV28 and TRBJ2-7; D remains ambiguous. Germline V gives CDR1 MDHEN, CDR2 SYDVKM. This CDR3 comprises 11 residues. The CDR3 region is CASSTQKEQHF. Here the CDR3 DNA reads TGTGCCAGCAGTACGCAGAAGGAGCAGCACTTC.

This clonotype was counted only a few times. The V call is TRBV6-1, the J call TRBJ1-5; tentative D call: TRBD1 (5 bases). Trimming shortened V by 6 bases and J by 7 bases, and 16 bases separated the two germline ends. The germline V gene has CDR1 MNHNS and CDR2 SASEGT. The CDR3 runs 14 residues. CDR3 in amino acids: CASSPSGGDQPQHF. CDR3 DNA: TGTGCCAGCAGCCCCTCCGGGGGAGACCAGCCCCAGCATTTT.

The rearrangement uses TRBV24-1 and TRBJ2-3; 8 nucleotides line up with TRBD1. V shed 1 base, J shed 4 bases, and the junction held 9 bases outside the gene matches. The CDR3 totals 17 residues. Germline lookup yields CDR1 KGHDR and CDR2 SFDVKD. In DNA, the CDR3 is TGTGCCACCAGTGATTTCAAGCGGACAGGGTCGGCAGATACGCAGTATTTT. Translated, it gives CATSDFKRTGSADTQYF.

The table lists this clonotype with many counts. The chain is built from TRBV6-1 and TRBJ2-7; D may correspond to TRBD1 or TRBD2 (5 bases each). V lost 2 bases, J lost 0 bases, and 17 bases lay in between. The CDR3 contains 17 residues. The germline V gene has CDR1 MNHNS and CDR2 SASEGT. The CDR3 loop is CASSESIGVDYSYEQYF. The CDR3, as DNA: TGTGCCAGCAGTGAAAGCATAGGGGTAGACTACTCCTACGAGCAGTACTTC.

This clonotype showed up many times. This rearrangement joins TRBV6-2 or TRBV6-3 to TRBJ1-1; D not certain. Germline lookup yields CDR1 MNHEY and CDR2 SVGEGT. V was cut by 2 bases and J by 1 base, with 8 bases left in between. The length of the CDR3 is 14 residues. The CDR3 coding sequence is TGTGCCAGCAGTTACGAAGAGGGGAACACTGAAGCTTTCTTT. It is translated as CASSYEEGNTEAFF.

CDR3 sequence reads: CASSYSMGTDSNQPQHF. The CDR3 region has the DNA TGTGCCAGCAGTTACTCGATGGGGACAGATAGCAATCAGCCCCAGCATTTT. The chain uses TRBV6-6 and TRBJ1-5, with 7 bases identical to TRBD1. This CDR3 comprises 17 residues. Germline lookup yields CDR1 MNHNY and CDR2 SVGAGI (reference sequence). The trim removed 0 bases at V and 0 bases at J, leaving 5 bases unmatched.

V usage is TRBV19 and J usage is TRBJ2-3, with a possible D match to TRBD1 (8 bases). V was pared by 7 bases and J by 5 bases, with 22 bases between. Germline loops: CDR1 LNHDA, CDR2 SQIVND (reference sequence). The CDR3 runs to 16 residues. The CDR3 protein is CASTSGQAGEVDTQYF. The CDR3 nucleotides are TGTGCCAGTACCTCGGGACAGGCGGGAGAGGTAGATACGCAGTATTTT. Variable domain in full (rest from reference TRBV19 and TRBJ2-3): DGGITQSPKYLFRKEGQNVTLSCEQNLNHDAMYWYRQDPGQGLRLIYYSQIVNDFQKGDIAEGYSVSREKKESFPLTVTSAQKNPTAFYLCASTSGQAGEVDTQYFGPGTRLTVL.

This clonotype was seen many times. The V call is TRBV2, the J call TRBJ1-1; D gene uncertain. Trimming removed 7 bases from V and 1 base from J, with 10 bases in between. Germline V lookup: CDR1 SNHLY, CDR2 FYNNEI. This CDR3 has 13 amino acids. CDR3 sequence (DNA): TGTGCCAGCAACGCAGGAGAGAACACTGAAGCTTTCTTT. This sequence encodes CASNAGENTEAFF.

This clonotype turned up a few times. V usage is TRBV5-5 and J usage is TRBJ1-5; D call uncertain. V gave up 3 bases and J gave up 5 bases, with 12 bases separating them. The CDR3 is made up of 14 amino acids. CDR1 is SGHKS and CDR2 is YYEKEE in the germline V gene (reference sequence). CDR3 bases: TGTGCCAGCAGCTCAGAGACGGTGTATCAGCCCCAGCATTTT. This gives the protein CASSSETVYQPQHF.

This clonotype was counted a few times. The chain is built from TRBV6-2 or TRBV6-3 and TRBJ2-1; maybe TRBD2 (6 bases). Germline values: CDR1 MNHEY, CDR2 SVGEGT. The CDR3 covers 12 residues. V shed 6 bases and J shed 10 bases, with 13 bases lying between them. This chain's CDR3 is CASSPRGWEQFF. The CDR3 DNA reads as TGTGCCAGCAGCCCTCGGGGGTGGGAGCAGTTCTTC.

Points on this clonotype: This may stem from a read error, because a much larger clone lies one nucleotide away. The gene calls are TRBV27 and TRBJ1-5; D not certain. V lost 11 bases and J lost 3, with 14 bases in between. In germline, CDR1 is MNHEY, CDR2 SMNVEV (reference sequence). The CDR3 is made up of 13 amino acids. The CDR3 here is CAVGISLNQPQHF. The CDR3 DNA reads TGTGCCGTGGGGATAAGCCTCAATCAGCCCCAGCATTTT.

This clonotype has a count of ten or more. CDR3 bases: TGTGCCAACGCGCGACAGGGAAACACCATATATTTT. Translated: CANARQGNTIYF. The chain recombines TRBV2 with TRBJ1-3; a weak D match, TRBD1 (5 bases). CDR1 and CDR2 (germline): SNHLY, FYNNEI. With 10 bases removed from V and 4 bases from J, the gap between germline ends came to 11 bases. CDR3 length: 12 residues.

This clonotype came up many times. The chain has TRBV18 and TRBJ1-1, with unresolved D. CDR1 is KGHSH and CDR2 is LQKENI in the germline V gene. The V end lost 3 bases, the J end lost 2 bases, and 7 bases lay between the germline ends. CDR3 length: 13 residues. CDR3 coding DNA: TGTGCCAGCTCACCGCGCAGTAACACTGAAGCTTTCTTT. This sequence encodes CASSPRSNTEAFF.

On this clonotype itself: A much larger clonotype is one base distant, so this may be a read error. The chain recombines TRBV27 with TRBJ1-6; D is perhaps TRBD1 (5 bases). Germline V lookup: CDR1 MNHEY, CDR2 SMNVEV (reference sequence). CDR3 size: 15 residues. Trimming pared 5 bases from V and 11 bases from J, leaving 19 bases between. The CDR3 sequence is CASSPETDYQAPLHF. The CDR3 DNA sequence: TGTGCCAGCAGTCCAGAGACAGACTATCAGGCACCCCTCCACTTT.

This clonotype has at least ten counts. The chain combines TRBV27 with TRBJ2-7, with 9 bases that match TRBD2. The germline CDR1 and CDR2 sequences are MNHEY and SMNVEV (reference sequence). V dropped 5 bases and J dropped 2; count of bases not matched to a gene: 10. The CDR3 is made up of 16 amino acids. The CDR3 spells CASSPLGLARPYEQYF. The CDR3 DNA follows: TGTGCCAGCAGTCCCCTCGGACTAGCGCGACCCTACGAGCAGTACTTC.

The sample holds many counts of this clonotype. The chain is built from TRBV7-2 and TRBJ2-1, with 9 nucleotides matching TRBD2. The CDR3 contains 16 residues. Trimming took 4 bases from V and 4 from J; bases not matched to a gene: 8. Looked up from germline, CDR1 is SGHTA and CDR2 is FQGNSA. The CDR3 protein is CASSSPGLAAYNEQFF. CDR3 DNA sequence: TGTGCCAGCAGCTCCCCGGGACTAGCTGCATACAATGAGCAGTTCTTC.

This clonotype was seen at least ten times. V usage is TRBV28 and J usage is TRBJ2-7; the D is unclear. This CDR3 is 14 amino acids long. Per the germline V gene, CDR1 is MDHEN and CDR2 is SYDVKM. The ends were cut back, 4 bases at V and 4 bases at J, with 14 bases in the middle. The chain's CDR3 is CASSSPSPPYEQYF. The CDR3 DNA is TGTGCCAGCAGTTCTCCCAGCCCCCCTTACGAGCAGTACTTC. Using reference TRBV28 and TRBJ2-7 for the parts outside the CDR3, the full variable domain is DVKVTQSSRYLVKRTGEKVFLECVQDMDHENMFWYRQDPGLGLRLIYFSYDVKMKEKGDIPEGYSVSREKKERFSLILESASTNQTSMYLCASSSPSPPYEQYFGPGTRLTVT.

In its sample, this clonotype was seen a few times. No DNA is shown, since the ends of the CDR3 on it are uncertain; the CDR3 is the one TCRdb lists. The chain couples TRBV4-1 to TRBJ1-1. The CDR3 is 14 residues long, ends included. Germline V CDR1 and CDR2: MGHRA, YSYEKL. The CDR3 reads CASSPTSSGREAFF.

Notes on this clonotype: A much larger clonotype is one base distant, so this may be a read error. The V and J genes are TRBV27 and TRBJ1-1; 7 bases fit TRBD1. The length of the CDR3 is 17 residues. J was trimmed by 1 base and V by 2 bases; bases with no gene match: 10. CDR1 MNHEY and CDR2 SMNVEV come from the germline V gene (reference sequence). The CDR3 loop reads CASSLGQEVSGNTEAFF. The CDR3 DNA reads TGTGCCAGCAGTTTAGGACAGGAGGTTTCTGGGAACACTGAAGCTTTCTTT.

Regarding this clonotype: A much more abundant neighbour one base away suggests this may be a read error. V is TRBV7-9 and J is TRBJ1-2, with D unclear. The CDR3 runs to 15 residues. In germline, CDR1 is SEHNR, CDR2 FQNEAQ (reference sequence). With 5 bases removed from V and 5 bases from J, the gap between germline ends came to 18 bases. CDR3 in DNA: TGTGCCAGCAGCGACTCAACGGAAGGGCTTTATGGCTACACCTTC. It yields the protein CASSDSTEGLYGYTF.

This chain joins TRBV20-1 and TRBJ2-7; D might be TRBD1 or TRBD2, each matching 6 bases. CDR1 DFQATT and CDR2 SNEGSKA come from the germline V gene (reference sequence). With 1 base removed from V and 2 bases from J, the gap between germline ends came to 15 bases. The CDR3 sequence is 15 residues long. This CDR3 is CSARVGGRVPYEQYF. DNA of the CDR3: TGCAGTGCTAGAGTAGGGGGGCGGGTCCCCTACGAGCAGTACTTC.